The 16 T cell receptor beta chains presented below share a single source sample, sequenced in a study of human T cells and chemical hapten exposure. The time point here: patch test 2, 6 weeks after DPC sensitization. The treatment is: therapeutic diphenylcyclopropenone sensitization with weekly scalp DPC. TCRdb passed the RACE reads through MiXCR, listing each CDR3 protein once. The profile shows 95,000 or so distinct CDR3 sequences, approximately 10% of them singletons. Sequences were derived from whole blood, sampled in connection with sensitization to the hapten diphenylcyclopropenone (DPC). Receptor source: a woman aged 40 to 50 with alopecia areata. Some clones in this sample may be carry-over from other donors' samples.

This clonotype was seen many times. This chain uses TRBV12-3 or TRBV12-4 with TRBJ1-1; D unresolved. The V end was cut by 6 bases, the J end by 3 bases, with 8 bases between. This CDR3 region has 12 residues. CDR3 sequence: CASRAADTEAFF. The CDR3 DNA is TGTGCCAGCAGAGCGGCAGACACTGAAGCTTTCTTT.

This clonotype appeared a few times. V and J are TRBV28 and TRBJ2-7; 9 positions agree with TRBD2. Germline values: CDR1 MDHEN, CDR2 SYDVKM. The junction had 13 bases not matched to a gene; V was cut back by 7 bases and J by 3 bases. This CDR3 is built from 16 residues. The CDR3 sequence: CASTTYEAGGRYEQYF. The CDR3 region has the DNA TGTGCCAGCACCACCTACGAAGCGGGAGGCCGCTACGAGCAGTACTTC.

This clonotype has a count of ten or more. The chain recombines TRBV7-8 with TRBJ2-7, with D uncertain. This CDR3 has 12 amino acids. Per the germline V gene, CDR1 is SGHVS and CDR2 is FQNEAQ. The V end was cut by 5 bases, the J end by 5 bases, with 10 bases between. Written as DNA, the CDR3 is TGTGCCAGCAGCCCCCCGAACGACGAGCAGTACTTC. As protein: CASSPPNDEQYF. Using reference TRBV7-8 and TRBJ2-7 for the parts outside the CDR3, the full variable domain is GAGVSQSPRYKVAKRGQDVALRCDPISGHVSLFWYQQALGQGPEFLTYFQNEAQLDKSGLPSDRFFAERPEGSVSTLKIQRTQQEDSAVYLCASSPPNDEQYFGPGTRLTVT.

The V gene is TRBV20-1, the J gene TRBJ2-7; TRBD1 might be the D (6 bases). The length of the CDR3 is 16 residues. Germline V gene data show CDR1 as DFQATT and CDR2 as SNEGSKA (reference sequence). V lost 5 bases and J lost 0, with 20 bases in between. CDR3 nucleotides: TGCAGTGCTCCACACTTAGGACAGTCACTCTCCTACGAGCAGTACTTC. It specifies CSAPHLGQSLSYEQYF.

CDR3 nucleotides: TGTGCCAGCAGTTTACAGCCAGGAGTAAAAGGAAACACCATATATTTT. This codes for CASSLQPGVKGNTIYF. The chain combines TRBV12-3 or TRBV12-4 with TRBJ1-3; D is unclear. V was pared by 2 bases and J by 4 bases, with 15 bases between. The CDR3 runs 16 residues.

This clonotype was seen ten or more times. CDR3 residues: CASSQTLLRQGAYTEAFF. CDR3 coding DNA: TGCGCCAGCAGCCAGACCCTTCTTCGGCAGGGGGCCTATACTGAAGCTTTCTTT. This chain connects TRBV4-3 to TRBJ1-1, with 8 nucleotides matching TRBD1. This CDR3 contains 18 residues. The germline CDR1 and CDR2 sequences are LGHNA and YSLEER. The ends lost 3 bases at V and 5 bases at J; junction bases unmatched: 17.

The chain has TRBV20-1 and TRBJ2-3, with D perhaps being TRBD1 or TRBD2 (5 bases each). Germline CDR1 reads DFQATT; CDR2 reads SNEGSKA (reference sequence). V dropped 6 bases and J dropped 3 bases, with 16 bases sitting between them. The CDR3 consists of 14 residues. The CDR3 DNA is TGCAGTGCGAAGGGACGCGCGACGACAGATACGCAGTATTTT. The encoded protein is CSAKGRATTDTQYF.

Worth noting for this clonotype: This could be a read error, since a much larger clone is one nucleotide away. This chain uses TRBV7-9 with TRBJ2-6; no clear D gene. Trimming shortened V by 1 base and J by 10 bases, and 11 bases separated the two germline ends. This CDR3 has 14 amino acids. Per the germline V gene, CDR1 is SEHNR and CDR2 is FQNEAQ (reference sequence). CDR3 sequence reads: CASSLVGSLNVLTF. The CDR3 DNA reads TGTGCCAGCAGCTTAGTGGGCAGCCTTAACGTCCTGACTTTC.

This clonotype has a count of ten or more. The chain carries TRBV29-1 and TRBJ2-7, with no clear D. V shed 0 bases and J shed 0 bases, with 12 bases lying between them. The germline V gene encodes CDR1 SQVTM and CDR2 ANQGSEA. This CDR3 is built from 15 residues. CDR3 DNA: TGCAGCGTTGAAGATCGTAGTCGGAACTCCTACGAGCAGTACTTC. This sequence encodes CSVEDRSRNSYEQYF.

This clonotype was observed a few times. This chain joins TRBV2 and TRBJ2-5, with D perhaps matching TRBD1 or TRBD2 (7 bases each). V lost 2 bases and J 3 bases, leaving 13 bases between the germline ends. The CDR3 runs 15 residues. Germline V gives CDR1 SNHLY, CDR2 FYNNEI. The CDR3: CASSENAGGEETQYF. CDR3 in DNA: TGTGCCAGCAGTGAAAACGCAGGGGGGGAAGAGACCCAGTACTTC.

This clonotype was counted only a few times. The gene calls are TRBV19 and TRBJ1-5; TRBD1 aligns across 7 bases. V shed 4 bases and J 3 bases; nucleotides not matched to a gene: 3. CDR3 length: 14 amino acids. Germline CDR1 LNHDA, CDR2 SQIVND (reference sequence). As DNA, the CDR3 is TGTGCCAGTAGTAGACAGGGCAACAATCAGCCCCAGCATTTT. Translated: CASSRQGNNQPQHF.

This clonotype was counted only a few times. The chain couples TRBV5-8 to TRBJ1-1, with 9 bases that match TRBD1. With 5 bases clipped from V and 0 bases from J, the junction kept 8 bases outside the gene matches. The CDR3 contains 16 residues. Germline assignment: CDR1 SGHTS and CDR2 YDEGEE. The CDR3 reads CASSYRTGAMNTEAFF. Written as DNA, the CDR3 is TGTGCCAGCAGTTACCGGACAGGGGCCATGAACACTGAAGCTTTCTTT.

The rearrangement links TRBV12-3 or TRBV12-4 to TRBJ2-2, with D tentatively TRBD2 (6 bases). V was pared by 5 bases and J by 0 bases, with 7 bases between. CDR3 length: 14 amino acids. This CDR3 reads CASSRDSNTGELFF. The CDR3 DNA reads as TGTGCCAGCAGTCGGGACTCGAACACCGGGGAGCTGTTTTTT.

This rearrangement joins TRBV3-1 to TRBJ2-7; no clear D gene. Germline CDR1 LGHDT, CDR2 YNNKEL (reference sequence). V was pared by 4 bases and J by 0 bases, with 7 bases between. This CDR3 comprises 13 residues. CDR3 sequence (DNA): TGTGCCAGCAGCCTTACGCCCTCCTACGAGCAGTACTTC. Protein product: CASSLTPSYEQYF.

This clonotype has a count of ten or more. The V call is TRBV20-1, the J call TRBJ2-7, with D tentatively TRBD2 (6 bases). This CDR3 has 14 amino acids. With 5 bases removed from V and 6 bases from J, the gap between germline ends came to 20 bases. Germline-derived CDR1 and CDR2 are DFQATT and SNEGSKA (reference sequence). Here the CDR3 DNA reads TGCAGTGCTCCGAACCGGGAGAAGGGGTTCGAGCAGTACTTC. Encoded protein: CSAPNREKGFEQYF.

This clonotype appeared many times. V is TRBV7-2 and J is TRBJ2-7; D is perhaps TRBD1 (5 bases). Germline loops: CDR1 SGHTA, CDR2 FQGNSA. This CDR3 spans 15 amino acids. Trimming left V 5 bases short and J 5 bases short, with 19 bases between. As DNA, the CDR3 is TGTGCCAGCAGCCCCTCCAGGGCCCGTTCCCACGAGCAGTACTTC. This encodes CASSPSRARSHEQYF.